Sequencing of this T cell receptor beta chain was carried out in a study of T cell repertoires in cytomegalovirus infection (dated by TCRdb to between 2019 and 2020). Turning to the overall study: Donor HLA type was relevant to the analysis, as public TCR beta signatures indicated carriage of CMV infection together with the matching HLA type. What the study reported, not specific to this receptor: Cumulative frequency of public TCR beta family members discriminated carriers of CMV infection plus the relevant HLA type in this cohort and an independent approximately 350-donor cohort. The ex vivo response was dominated by HLA-C-restricted CMV-specific TCR beta clonotypes, which also provided the single most frequent clonotype in two of eight donors.

The listed sequencing device is Illumina HiSeq 1500. TCRdb passed the public sequencing reads through fastp at Q25 and MiXCR, retaining productive beta sequences. Rows are combined by CDR3 protein, so each entry shows the most common genes and DNA. The sample contains roughly 68,000 distinct CDR3 sequences, 20% to 25% of them found a single time. The ten largest clones represent 79% of the sample. As regards this clonotype: Its specific antigen is unknown. The input lacks base qualities; no much larger clone sits a single base away.

The CDR3 holds 11 amino acids from the cysteine to the valine. CDR3 DNA only is kept here, 33 bases in frame from base 1. The CDR1 and CDR2 encoded by the germline V gene are SQVTM and ANQGSEA. The V and J ends are trimmed by 5 bases and 7 bases, leaving 12 bases between them. The sequence derives from a human donor in good health (CMV status not recorded). Some clones in this sample may be carry-over from other donors' samples. Specimen: PBMCs, sequenced either directly or after in vitro stimulation (not recorded which). The chain joins TRBV29-1 to TRBJ2-7; tentative D gene TRBD2, with 6 bases matching. The DNA reads TGCAGCGTTAGGGATGCGGGGGAGCAGTACGTC. Its translation reads: CSVRDAGEQYV.